The following is a TCR beta chain sequence with its context. The record originates from a study of cytomegalovirus exposure and HLA in healthy donors. In the PCR, 60 Vbeta and 13 Jbeta primers were used. The assay was immunoSEQ multiplex PCR, and TCRdb's table has in-frame clones only and misses some. The sample carries 120,000 to 150,000 clones, 73% recorded once. The length of the CDR3 is 15 residues. Trimming shortened V by 7 bases and J by 1 base, and 16 bases separated the two germline ends. CDR1 is SNHLY and CDR2 is FYNNEI in the germline V gene. This clonotype was sampled from a woman in her 40s in good health and CMV-seronegative. This chain links TRBV2 with TRBJ1-1; D gene unclear. Sequencing input: PBMCs. The CDR3 region has the DNA TGTGCCAGCATGGAGGGCCTTCGTGGGAACACTGAAGCTTTCTTT. It yields the protein CASMEGLRGNTEAFF.